This entry concerns a single T cell receptor beta chain. Its target is not known. A read error may produce the germline difference seen at one junction end. The sample originates from a study of T cell responses to AZD1222 COVID-19 vaccine. Study-level findings and limits: With two AZD1222 doses given, Spike-specific TCR breadth and depth both rose. Among those given AZD1222, only 5 to 7 were seropositive at baseline. Reportedly, nearly half the spike-specific TCRs target unmutated variant regions. Donors were largely white British and mainly female; clonal diversity was possibly underestimated.

Produced via immunoSEQ multiplex PCR; TCRdb's table is partial and in-frame only. This table has 100,000 to 150,000 clones, approximately 88% appearing once. CDR1 and CDR2 (germline): SNHLY, FYNNEI. The CDR3 contains 14 residues. The chain couples TRBV2 to TRBJ1-2; weak D call: TRBD1 (5 bases). Here the sequenced sample was peripheral blood, taken on day 0 of AZD1222 vaccination. The source of this sequence is an adult in good health. The CDR3 loop is CASSEGRGADGYTF. The CDR3, as DNA: TGTGCCAGCAGCGAAGGTAGAGGGGCAGATGGCTACACCTTC.